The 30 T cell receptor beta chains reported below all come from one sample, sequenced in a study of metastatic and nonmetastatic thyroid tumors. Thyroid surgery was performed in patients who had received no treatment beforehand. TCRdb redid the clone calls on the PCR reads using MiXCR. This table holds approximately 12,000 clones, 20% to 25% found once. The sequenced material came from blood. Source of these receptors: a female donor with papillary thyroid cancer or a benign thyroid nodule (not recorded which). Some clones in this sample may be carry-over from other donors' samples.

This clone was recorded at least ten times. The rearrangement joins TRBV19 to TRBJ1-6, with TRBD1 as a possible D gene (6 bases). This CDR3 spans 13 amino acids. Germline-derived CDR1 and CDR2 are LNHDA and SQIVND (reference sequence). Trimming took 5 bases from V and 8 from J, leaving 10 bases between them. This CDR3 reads CASSRDIYSPLHF. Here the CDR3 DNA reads TGTGCCAGTAGTCGGGACATTTATTCACCCCTCCACTTT. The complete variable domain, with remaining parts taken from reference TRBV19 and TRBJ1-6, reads DGGITQSPKYLFRKEGQNVTLSCEQNLNHDAMYWYRQDPGQGLRLIYYSQIVNDFQKGDIAEGYSVSREKKESFPLTVTSAQKNPTAFYLCASSRDIYSPLHFGNGTRLTVT.

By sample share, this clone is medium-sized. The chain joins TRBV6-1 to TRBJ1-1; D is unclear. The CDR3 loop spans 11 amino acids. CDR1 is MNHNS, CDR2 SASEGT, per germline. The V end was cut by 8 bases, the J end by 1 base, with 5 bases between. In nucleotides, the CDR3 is TGTGCCAGCGAAGGGAACACTGAAGCTTTCTTT. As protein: CASEGNTEAFF.

In DNA, the CDR3 is TGTGCCAGCAGTCCGCCAGAGTATAATTCACCCCTCCACTTT. It translates to CASSPPEYNSPLHF. V gene TRBV28 combines with J gene TRBJ1-6, with D unclear. In germline, CDR1 is MDHEN, CDR2 SYDVKM. The ends were cut back, 5 bases at V and 4 bases at J, with 9 bases in the middle. This CDR3 comprises 14 residues.

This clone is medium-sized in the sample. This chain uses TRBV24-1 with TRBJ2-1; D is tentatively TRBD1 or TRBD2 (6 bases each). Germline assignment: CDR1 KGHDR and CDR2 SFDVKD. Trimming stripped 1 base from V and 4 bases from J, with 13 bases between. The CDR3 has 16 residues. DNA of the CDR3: TGTGCCACCAGTGATTTTTGGGGGGCGAGTTACAATGAGCAGTTCTTC. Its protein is CATSDFWGASYNEQFF.

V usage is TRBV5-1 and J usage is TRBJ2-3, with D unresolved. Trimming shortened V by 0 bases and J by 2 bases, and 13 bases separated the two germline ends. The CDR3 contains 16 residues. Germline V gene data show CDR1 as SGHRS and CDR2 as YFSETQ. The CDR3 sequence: CASSLVGGDLTDTQYF. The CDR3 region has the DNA TGCGCCAGCAGCTTGGTTGGTGGGGATCTCACAGATACGCAGTATTTT.

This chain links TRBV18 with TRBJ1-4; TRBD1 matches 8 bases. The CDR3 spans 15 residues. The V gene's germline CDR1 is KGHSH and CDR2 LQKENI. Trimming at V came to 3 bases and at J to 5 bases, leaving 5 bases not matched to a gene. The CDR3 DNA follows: TGTGCCAGCTCACCTACTACAGGGGGAAATGAAAAACTGTTTTTT. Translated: CASSPTTGGNEKLFF.

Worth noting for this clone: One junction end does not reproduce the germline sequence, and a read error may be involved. The CDR3 DNA is TGTGCCAGCAGTCCCCAGGGGCAGACAGATACTCAGTATTTT. Its protein product is CASSPQGQTDTQYF. This sequence joins TRBV12-3 or TRBV12-4 and TRBJ2-3; a weak D match, TRBD1 (6 bases). CDR3 length: 14 residues.

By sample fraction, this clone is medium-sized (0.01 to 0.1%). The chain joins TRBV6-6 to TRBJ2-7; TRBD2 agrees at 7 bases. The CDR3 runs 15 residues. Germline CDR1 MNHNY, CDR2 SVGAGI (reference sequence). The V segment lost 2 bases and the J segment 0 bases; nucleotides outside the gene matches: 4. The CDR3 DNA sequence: TGTGCCAGCAGTTACGGGACTACCTCCTCCTACGAGCAGTACTTC. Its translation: CASSYGTTSSYEQYF.

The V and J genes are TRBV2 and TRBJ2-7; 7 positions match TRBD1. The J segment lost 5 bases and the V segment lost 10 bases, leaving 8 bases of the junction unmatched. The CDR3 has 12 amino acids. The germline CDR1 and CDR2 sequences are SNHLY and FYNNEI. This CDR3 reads CATSSGTDEQYF. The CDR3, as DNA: TGTGCCACTTCTTCCGGGACAGACGAGCAGTACTTC.

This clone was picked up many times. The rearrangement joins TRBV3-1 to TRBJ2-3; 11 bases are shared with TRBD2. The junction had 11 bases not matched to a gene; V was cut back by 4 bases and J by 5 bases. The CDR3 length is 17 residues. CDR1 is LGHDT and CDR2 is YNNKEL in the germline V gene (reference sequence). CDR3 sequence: CASSPLSRLAGKDTQYF. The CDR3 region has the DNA TGTGCCAGCAGCCCCTTATCGAGACTAGCGGGAAAAGATACGCAGTATTTT.

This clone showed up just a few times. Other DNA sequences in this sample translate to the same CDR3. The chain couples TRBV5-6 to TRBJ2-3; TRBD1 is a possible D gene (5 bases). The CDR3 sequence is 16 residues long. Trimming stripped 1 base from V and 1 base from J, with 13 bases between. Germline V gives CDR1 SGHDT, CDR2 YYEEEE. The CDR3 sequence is CASSLWGGAGTDTQYF. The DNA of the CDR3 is TGTGCCAGCAGCTTGTGGGGTGGGGCGGGCACAGATACGCAGTATTTT.

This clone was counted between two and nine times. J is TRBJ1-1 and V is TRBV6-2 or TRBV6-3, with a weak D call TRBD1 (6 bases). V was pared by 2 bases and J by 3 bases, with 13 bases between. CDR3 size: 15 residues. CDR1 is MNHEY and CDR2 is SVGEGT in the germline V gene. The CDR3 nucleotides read TGTGCCAGCAGTTACGGAACAGGGAGTGACACTGAAGCTTTCTTT. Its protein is CASSYGTGSDTEAFF.

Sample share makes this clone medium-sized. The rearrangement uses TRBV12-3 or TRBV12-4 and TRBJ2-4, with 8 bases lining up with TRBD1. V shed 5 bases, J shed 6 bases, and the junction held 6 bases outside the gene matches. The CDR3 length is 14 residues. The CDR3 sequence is CASSLPQGVNIQYF. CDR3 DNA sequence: TGTGCCAGCAGTCTCCCACAGGGGGTAAACATTCAGTACTTC.

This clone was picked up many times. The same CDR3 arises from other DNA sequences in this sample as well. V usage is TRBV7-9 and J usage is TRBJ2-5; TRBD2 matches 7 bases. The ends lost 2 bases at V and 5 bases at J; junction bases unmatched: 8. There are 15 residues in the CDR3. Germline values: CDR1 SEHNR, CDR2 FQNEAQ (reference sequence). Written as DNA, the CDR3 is TGTGCCAGCAGCTTACCCCGGGGGGAGGTGGAGACCCAGTACTTC. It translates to CASSLPRGEVETQYF.

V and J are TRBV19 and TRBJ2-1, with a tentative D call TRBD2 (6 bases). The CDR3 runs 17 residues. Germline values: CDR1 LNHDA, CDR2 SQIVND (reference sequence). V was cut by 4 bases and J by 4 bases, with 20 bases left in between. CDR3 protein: CASSTLVGRNRYNEQFF. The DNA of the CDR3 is TGTGCCAGTAGTACCCTCGTCGGGAGAAACAGGTACAATGAGCAGTTCTTC.

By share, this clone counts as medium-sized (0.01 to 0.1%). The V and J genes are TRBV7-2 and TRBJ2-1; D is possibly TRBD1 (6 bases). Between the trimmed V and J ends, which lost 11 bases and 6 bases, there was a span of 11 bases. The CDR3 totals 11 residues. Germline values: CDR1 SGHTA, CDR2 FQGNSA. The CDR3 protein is CAGGRGNEQFF. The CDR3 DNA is TGTGCCGGGGGCAGGGGCAATGAGCAGTTCTTC.

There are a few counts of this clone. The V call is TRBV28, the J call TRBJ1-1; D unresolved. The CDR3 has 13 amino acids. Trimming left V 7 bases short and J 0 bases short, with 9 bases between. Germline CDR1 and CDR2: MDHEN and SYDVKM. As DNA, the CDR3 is TGTGCCAGCATCGGATCCATGAACACTGAAGCTTTCTTT. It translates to CASIGSMNTEAFF.

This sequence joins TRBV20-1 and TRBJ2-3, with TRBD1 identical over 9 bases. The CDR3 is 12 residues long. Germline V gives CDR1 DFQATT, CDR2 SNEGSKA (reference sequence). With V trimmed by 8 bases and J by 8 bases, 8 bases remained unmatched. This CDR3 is CSIRQGEVTQYF. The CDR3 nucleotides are TGCAGTATACGACAGGGGGAAGTTACGCAGTATTTT.

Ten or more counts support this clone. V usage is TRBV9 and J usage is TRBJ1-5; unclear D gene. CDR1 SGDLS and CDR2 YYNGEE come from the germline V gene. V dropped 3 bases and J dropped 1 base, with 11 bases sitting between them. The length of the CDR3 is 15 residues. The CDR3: CASSDDGGSNQPQHF. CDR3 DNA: TGTGCCAGCAGCGACGATGGAGGGAGCAATCAGCCCCAGCATTTT.

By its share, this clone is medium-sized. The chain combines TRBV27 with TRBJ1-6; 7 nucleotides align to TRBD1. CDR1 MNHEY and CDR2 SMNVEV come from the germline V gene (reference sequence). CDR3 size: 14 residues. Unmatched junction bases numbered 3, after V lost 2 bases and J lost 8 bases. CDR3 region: CASSLDRAYSPLHF. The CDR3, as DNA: TGTGCCAGCAGTTTAGACAGGGCCTATTCACCCCTCCACTTT.

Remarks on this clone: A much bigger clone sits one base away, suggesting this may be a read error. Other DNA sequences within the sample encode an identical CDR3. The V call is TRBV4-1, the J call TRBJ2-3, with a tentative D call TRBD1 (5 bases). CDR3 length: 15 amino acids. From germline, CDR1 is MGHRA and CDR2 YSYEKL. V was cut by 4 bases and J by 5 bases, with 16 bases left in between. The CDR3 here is CASSRGGNRGDTQYF. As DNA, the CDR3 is TGCGCCAGCAGCCGGGGCGGTAATAGGGGAGATACGCAGTATTTT.

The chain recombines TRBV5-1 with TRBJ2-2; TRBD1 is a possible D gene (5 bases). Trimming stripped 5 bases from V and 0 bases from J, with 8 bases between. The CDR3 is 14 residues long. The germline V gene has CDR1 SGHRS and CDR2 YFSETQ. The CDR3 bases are TGCGCCAGCAGAGGACACGCGAACACCGGGGAGCTGTTTTTT. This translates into CASRGHANTGELFF.

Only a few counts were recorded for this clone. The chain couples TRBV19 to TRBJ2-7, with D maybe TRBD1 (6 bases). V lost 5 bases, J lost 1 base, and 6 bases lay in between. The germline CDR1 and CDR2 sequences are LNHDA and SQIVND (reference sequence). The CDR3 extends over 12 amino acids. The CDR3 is CASSGQSYEQYF. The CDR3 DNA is TGTGCCAGTAGTGGACAGTCCTACGAGCAGTACTTC. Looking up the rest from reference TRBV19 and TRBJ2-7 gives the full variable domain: DGGITQSPKYLFRKEGQNVTLSCEQNLNHDAMYWYRQDPGQGLRLIYYSQIVNDFQKGDIAEGYSVSREKKESFPLTVTSAQKNPTAFYLCASSGQSYEQYFGPGTRLTVT.

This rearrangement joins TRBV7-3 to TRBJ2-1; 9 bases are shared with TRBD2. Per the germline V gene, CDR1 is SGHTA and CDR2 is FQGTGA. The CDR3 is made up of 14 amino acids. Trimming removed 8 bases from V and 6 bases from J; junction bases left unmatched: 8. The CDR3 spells CASFTGLAGNEQFF. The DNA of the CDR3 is TGTGCCAGCTTTACGGGACTAGCTGGCAATGAGCAGTTCTTC.

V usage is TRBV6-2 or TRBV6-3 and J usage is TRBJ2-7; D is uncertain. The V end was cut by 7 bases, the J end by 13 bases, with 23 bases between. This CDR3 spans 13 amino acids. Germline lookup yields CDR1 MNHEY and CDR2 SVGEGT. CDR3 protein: CASKSVQTYYHYF. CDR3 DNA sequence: TGTGCCAGCAAGTCGGTACAGACCTACTATCATTACTTC.

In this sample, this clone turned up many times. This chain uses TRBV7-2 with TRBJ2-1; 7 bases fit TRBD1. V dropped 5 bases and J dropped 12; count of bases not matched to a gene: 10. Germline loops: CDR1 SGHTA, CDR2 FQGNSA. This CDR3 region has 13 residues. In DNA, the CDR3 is TGTGCCAGCAGCCCGGGGACAGTCGGGACGCAGTTCTTC. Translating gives CASSPGTVGTQFF.

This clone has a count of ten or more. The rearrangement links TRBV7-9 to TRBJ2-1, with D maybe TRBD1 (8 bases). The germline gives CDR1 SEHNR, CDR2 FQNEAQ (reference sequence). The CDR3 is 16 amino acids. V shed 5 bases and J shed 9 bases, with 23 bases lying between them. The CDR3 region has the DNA TGTGCCAGCAGCACACAGGGGGGGACTAACCTCGCTGAGCAGTTCTTC. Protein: CASSTQGGTNLAEQFF.

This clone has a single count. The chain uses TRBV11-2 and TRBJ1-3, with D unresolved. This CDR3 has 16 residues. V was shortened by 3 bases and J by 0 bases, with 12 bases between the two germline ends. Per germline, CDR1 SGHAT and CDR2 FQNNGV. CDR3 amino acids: CASSFDRASSGNTIYF. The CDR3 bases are TGTGCCAGCAGCTTTGATAGGGCGAGCTCTGGAAACACCATATATTTT.

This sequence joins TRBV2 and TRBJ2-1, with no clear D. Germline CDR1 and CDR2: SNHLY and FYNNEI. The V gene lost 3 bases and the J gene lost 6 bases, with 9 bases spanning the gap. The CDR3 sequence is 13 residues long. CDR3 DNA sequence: TGTGCCAGCAGTGAGGATGACTCCAATGAGCAGTTCTTC. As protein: CASSEDDSNEQFF.

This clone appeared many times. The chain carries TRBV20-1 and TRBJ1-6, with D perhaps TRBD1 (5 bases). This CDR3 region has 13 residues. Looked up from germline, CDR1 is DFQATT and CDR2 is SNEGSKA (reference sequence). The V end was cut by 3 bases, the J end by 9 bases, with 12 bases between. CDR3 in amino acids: CSARTRGSSPLHF. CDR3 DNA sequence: TGCAGTGCTAGGACTAGGGGTAGTTCACCCCTCCACTTT.